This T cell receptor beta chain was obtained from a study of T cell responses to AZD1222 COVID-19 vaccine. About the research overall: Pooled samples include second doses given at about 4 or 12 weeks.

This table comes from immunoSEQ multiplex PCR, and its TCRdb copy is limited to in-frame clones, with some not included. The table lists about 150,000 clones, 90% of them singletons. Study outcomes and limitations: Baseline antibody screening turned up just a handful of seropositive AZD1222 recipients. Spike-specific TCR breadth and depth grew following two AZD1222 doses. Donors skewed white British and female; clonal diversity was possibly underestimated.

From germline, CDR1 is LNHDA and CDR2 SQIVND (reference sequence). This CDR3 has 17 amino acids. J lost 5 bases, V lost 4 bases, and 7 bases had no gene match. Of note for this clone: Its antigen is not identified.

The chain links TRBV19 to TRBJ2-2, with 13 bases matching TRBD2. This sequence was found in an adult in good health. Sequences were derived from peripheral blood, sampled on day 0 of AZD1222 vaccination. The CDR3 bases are TGTGCCAGTAGTAAACTAGCGGGAGGGCCGGGGACCGGGGAGCTGTTTTTT. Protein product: CASSKLAGGPGTGELFF.